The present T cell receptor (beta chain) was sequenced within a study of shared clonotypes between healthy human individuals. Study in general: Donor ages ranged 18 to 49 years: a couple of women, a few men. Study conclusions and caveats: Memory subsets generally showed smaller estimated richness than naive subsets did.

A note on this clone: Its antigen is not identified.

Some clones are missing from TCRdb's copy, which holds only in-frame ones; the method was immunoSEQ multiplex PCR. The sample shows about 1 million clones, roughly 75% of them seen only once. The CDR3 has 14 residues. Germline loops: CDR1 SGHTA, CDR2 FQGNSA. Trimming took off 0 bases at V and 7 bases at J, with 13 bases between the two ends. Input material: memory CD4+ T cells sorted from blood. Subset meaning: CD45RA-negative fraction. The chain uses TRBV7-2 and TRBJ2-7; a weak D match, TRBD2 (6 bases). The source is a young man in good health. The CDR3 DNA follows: TGTGCCAGCAGCTTAGCCCTGGAGAGCGGGGAGCAGTACTTC. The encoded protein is CASSLALESGEQYF. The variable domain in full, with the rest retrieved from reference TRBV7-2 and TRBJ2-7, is GAGVSQSPSNKVTEKGKDVELRCDPISGHTALYWYRQSLGQGLEFLIYFQGNSAPDKSGLPSDRFSAERTGGSVSTLTIQRTQQEDSAVYLCASSLALESGEQYFGPGTRLTVT.